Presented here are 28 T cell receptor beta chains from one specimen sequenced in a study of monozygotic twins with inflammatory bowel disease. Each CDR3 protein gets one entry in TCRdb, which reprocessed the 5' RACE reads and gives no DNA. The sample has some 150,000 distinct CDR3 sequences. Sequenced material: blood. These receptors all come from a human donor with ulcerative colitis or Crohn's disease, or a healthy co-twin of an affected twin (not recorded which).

This CDR3 reads CASSLWGWRETQYF. This chain connects TRBV12-3 or TRBV12-4 to TRBJ2-5; absent DNA, TCRdb's TRBD1 call cannot be checked. This CDR3 has 14 amino acids.

The CDR3 sequence is CASSAGRIIYGYTF. The gene calls are TRBV5-4 and TRBJ1-2. Germline CDR1 and CDR2: SGHNT and YYREEE (reference sequence). The CDR3 is made up of 14 amino acids.

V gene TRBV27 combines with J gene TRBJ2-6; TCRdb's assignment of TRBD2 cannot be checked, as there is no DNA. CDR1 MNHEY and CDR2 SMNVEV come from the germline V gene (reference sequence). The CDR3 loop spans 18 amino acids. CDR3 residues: CASSLQRITVGGANVLTF.

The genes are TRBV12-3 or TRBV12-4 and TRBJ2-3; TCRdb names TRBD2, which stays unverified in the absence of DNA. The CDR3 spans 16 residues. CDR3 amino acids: CASSPGTSGRADTQYF.

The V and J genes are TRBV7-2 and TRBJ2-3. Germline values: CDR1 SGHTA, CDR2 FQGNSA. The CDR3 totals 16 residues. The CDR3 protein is CASSSRLTQSTDTQYF.

The CDR3: CASSLKGRSGNTIYF. This rearrangement joins TRBV27 to TRBJ1-3. The CDR3 loop spans 15 amino acids. CDR1 MNHEY and CDR2 SMNVEV come from the germline V gene (reference sequence).

CDR3 in amino acids: CASSQSLNQPQHF. This chain uses TRBV3-1 with TRBJ1-5. Germline V gene lookup returns CDR1 LGHDT and CDR2 YNNKEL (reference sequence). CDR3 size: 13 residues.

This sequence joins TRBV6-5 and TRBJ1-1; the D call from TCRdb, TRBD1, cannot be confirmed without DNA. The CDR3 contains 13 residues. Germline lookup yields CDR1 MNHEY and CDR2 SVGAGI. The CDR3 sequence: CASSYSWDREAFF.

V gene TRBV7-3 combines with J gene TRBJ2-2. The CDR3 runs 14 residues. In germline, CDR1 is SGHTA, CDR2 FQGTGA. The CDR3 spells CASSLDSGTGELFF.

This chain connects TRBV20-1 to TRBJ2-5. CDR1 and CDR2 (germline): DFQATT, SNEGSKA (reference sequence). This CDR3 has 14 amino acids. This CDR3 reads CSASPVRIQETQYF.

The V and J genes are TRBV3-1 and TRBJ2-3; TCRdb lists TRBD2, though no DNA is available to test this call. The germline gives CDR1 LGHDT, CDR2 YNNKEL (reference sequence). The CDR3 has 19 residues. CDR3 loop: CASSHSIGTSGSGRETQYF.

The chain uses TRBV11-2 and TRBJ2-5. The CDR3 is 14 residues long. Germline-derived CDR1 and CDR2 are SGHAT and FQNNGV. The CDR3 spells CASSLVELGETQYF.

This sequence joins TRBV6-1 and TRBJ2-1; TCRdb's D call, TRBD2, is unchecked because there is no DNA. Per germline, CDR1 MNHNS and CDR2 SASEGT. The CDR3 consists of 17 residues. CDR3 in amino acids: CASNPPGLAGGPDEQFF.

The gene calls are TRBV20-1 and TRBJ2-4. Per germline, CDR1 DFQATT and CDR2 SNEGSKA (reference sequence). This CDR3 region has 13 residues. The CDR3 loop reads CSARDYKGNIQYF.

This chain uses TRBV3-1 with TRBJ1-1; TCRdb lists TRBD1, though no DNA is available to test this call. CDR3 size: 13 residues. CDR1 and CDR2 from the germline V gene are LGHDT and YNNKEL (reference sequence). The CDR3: CASSHEGQIEAFF.

This chain's CDR3 is CSASAGTGVTDGYTF. This rearrangement joins TRBV20-1 to TRBJ1-2; with no DNA, the TCRdb D assignment of TRBD1 cannot be verified. Germline values: CDR1 DFQATT, CDR2 SNEGSKA (reference sequence). This CDR3 spans 15 amino acids.

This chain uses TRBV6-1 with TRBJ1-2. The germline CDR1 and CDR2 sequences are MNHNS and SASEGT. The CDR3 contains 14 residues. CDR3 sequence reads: CASSAGRNTYGYTF.

CDR3 protein: CATRPSREPNQPQHF. This chain joins TRBV5-1 and TRBJ1-5; TCRdb outputs TRBD1, but without DNA this stays unchecked. From germline, CDR1 is SGHRS and CDR2 YFSETQ. The CDR3 runs to 15 residues.

The CDR3 sequence: CASSYDPGHFTGELFF. The chain combines TRBV6-2 or TRBV6-3 with TRBJ2-2; without DNA, the TCRdb call of TRBD1 cannot be checked. The CDR3 is made up of 16 amino acids. Germline V gene sequence: CDR1 MNHEY, CDR2 SVGEGT.

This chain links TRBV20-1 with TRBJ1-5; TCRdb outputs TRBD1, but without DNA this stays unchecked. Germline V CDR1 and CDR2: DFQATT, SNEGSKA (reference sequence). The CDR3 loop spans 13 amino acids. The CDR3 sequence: CSAPVGAPRPQHF.

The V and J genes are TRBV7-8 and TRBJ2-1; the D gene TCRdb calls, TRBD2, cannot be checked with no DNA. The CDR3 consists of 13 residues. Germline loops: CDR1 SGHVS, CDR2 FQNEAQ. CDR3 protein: CASSLAETSLPFF.

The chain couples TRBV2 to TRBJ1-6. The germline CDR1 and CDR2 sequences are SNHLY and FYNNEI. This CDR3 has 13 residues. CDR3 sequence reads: CASSEQPNSPLHF.

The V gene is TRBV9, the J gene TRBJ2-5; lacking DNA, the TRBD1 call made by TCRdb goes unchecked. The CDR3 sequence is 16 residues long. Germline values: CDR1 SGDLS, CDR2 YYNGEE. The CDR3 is CASSMGGRVGWQTQYF. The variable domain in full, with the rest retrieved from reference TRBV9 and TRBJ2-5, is DSGVTQTPKHLITATGQRVTLRCSPRSGDLSVYWYQQSLDQGLQFLIQYYNGEERAKGNILERFSAQQFPDLHSELNLSSLELGDSALYFCASSMGGRVGWQTQYFGPGTRLLVL.

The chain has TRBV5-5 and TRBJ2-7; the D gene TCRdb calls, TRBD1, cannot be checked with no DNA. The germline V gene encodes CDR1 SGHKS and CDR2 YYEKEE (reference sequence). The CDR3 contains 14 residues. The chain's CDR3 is CASSPPGTGDEQYF.

Here the CDR3 reads CAWSATAIYGYTF. The gene calls are TRBV30 and TRBJ1-2. Germline loops: CDR1 GTSNPN, CDR2 SVGIG (reference sequence). The CDR3 is 13 amino acids.

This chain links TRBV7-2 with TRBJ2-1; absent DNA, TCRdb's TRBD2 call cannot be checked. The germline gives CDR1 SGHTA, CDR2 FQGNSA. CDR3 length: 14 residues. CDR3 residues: CATILAGVVNEQFF.

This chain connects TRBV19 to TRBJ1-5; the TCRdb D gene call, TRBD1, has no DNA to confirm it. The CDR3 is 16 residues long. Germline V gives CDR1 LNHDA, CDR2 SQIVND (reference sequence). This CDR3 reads CATDPRRVGGNQPQHF.

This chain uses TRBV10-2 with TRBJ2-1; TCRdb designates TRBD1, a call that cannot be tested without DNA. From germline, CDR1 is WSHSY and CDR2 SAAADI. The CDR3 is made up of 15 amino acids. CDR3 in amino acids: CASSEYRVLNNEQFF.